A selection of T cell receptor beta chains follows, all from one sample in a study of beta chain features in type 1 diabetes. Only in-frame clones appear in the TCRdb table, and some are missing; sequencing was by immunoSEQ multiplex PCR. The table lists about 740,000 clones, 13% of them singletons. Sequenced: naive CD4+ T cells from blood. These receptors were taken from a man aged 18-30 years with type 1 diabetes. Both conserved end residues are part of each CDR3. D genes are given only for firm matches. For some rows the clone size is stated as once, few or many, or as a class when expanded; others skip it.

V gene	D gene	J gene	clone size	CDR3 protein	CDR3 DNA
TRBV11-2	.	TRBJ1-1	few	CASSLGTVTEAFF	TGTGCCAGCAGCTTAGGGACAGTCACTGAAGCTTTCTTT
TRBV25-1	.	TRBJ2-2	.	CASSESTVNTGELFF	TGTGCCAGCAGTGAATCGACAGTGAACACCGGGGAGCTGTTTTTT
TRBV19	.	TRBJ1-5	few	CASSPLSNQPQHF	TGTGCCAGTAGTCCACTCAGCAATCAGCCCCAGCATTTT
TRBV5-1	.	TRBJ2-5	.	CASSPNQETQYF	TGCGCCAGCAGCCCGAACCAAGAGACCCAGTACTTC
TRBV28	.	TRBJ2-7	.	CATLRVDLFEQYF	TGTGCCACCCTCCGGGTAGATCTATTCGAGCAGTACTTC
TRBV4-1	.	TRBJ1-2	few	CASSPRTDLNYGYTF	TGCGCCAGCAGCCCGCGGACGGACCTTAACTATGGCTACACCTTC
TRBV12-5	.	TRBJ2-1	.	CASARGTYNEQFF	TGTGCTAGTGCCCGCGGGACCTACAATGAGCAGTTCTTC
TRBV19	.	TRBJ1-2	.	CASSAPGGPLSSASGYTF	TGTGCCAGTAGTGCCCCCGGGGGCCCCTTGTCCTCCGCGAGCGGCTACACCTTC
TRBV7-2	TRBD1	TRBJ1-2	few	CASSFGQVYGYTF	TGTGCCAGCAGTTTTGGACAGGTCTATGGCTACACCTTC
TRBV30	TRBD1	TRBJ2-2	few	CAWSVRDRRTGELFF	TGTGCCTGGAGTGTACGGGACAGGAGGACCGGGGAGCTGTTTTTT
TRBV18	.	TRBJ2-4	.	CASSPMAQQLAKNIQYF	TGTGCCAGCTCACCAATGGCACAACAGCTAGCCAAAAACATTCAGTACTTC
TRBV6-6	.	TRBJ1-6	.	CASSYRSYNSPLHF	TGTGCCAGCAGTTACCGGTCCTATAATTCACCCCTCCACTTT
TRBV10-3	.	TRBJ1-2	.	CAISESTATNYGYTF	TGTGCCATCAGTGAGTCTACGGCCACTAACTATGGCTACACCTTC
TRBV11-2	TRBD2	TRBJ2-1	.	CASSLSLAGNNEQFF	TGTGCCAGCAGCTTAAGCCTAGCGGGGAACAATGAGCAGTTCTTC
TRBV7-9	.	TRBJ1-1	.	CASSPDPWGDTEAFF	TGTGCCAGCAGCCCAGACCCATGGGGGGACACTGAAGCTTTCTTT
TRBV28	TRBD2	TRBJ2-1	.	CASDSGGPAYNEQFF	TGTGCCAGCGATAGCGGGGGGCCTGCCTACAATGAGCAGTTCTTC
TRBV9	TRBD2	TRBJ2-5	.	CASSPPGLASVGAQYF	TGTGCCAGCAGCCCCCCGGGACTAGCGAGCGTAGGGGCCCAGTACTTC
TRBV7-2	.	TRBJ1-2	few	CASSLTGTGNYGYTF	TGTGCCAGCAGCTTAACCGGGACGGGAAACTATGGCTACACCTTC
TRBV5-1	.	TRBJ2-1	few	CASSLEGRNYNEQFF	TGCGCCAGCAGCTTGGAGGGACGTAATTACAATGAGCAGTTCTTC
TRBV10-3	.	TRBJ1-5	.	CAISNDRPGQPQHF	TGTGCCATCAGCAACGACAGGCCGGGTCAGCCCCAGCATTTT
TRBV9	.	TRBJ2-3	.	CASSPADHTDTQYF	TGTGCCAGCAGCCCAGCGGACCACACAGATACGCAGTATTTT
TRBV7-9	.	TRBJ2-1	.	CASSLATGTWNEQFF	TGTGCCAGCAGCTTAGCAACCGGGACGTGGAATGAGCAGTTCTTC
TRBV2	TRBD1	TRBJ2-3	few	CASSRDRETDTQYF	TGTGCCAGCAGCCGGGACAGGGAAACAGATACGCAGTATTTT
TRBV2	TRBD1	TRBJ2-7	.	CASARDKAGGYEQYF	TGTGCCAGCGCCCGGGACAAGGCAGGGGGATACGAGCAGTACTTC
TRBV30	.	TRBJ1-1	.	CAWSRSREIFTEAFF	TGTGCCTGGAGCCGGAGCCGTGAGATTTTCACTGAAGCTTTCTTT
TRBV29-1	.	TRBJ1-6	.	CSAKVEPDSPLHF	TGCAGCGCTAAAGTGGAGCCGGATTCACCCCTCCACTTT